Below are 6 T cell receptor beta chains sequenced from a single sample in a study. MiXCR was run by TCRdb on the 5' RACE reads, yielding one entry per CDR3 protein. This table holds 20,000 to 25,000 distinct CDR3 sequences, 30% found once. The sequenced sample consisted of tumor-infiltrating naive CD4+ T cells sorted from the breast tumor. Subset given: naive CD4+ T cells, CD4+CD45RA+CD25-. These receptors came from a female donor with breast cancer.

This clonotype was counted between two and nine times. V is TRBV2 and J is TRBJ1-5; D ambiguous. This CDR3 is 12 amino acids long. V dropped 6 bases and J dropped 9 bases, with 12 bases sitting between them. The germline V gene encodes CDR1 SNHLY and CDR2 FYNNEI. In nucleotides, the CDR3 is TGTGCCAGCAGGGCTAACACGGGGCCCCAGCATTTT. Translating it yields CASRANTGPQHF.

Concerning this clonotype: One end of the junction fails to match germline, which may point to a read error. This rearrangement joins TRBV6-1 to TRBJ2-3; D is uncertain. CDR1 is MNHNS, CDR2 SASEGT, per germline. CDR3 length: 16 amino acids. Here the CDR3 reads CANSKQLPKGGDTQYF. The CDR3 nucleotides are TGTGCCAACAGTAAACAACTACCTAAAGGTGGGGATACGCAGTATTTT.

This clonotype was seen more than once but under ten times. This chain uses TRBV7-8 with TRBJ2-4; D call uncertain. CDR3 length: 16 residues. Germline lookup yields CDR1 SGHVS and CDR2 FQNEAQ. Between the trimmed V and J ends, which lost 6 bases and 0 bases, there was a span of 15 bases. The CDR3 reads CASSPSRPLAKNIQYF. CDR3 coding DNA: TGTGCCAGCAGTCCAAGTAGACCTCTAGCCAAAAACATTCAGTACTTC.

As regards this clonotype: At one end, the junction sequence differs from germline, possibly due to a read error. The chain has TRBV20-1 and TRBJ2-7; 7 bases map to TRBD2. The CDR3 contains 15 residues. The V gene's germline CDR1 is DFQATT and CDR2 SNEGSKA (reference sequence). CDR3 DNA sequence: TGCAGTGCCAGAGTCCCATCAGCGGGGATGGGGGGGCAGTACTTC. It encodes CSARVPSAGMGGQYF.

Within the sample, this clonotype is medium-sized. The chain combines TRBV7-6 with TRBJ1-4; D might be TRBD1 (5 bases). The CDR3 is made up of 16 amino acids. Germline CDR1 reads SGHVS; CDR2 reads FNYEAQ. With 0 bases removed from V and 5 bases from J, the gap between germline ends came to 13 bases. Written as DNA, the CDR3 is TGTGCCAGCAGCTTAGCCTTACCTCGGGGGAATGAAAAACTGTTTTTT. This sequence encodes CASSLALPRGNEKLFF.

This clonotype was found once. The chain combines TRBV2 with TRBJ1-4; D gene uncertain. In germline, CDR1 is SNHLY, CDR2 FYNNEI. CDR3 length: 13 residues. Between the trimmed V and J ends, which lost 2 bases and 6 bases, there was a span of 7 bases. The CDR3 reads CASSERRHEKLFF. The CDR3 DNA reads TGTGCCAGCAGTGAACGGAGACATGAAAAACTGTTTTTT.